The entry that follows covers one T cell receptor beta chain sequence. Authors' processing steps: Reference gene primer amplification gave estimated nucleated cell counts. Profiling relied on immunoSEQ multiplex PCR, and the TCRdb table lists in-frame clones only, not all of them. The V and J calls and the clone size are those of that table, but D and trimming were determined from the DNA. The table lists under 250,000 clones, approximately 86% of them singletons, with 1.5% to 2% in the top ten. This sample is drawn from a study of blood T cell repertoires in COVID-19. Study-wide background: There were acute and convalescent COVID-19 samples, and they came from the United States, Italy and Spain. PBMCs, B-cell-depleted T cells, or T cells were the source of the cDNA or gDNA that made up the material.

Germline loops: CDR1 MDHEN, CDR2 SYDVKM. The junction had 7 bases not matched to a gene; V was cut back by 6 bases and J by 3 bases. The CDR3 has 14 residues. This chain links TRBV28 with TRBJ1-2; 7 nucleotides line up with TRBD1. This receptor was taken from a woman aged 60-70 years who had recovered from COVID-19. Sequencing was carried out using peripheral blood. The CDR3 region has the DNA TGTGCCAGCAGCCCGACAGGGTTTGACTATGGCTACACCTTC. This sequence encodes CASSPTGFDYGYTF.